This T cell receptor (beta chain) was recorded in a study of radiotherapy plus CTLA-4 blockade in lung cancer. Study-wide findings and caveats: Expansion of tumor-derived TCR clones was observed in blood after radiotherapy plus ipilimumab.

Points on this clone: Antigen: not known.

Clones were read by immunoSEQ multiplex PCR, and TCRdb kept only the in-frame ones, dropping some. The sample comprises tens of thousands of clones, approximately 85% of which are singletons, and around 5.1% rests with the top ten. The CDR3 is made up of 15 amino acids. The source is a human donor with non-small cell lung cancer whose response to radiotherapy plus ipilimumab could not be evaluated. The V gene is TRBV21-1, the J gene TRBJ2-7; the table's TRBD1 call for D was not verified on the DNA. TRBV21-1 is designated a pseudogene. The sample was peripheral blood, taken from a patient treated with radiotherapy plus ipilimumab. The CDR3 DNA reads as TGTGCCAGCAGCCTCCCTAAGGGACAGTCGAGCGAGCAGTACTTC. Its protein product is CASSLPKGQSSEQYF.